This T cell receptor (beta chain) was sequenced during a study of cytomegalovirus exposure and HLA in healthy donors. Use of 60 Vbeta and 13 Jbeta primers characterized the PCR. Under the authors' procedure: An analysis that came later counted some 81 million unique TCR beta chains, around 10 million shared. TCRdb's copy holds only in-frame clones and misses some; the assay was immunoSEQ multiplex PCR. V and J calls and clone size follow that table, whereas D and trimming were derived from the DNA. The sample records 160,000 or so clones, around 77% being singletons. The CDR3 is 19 amino acids. Germline CDR1 reads LNHDA; CDR2 reads SQIVND (reference sequence). V dropped 2 bases and J dropped 0; count of bases not matched to a gene: 14.

This TCR derives from a man aged 60 to 69 in good health and CMV-seronegative. The sequenced material came from PBMCs. V gene TRBV19 combines with J gene TRBJ2-5; 8 bases fit TRBD1. CDR3 DNA: TGTGCCAGTAGTATACCACGGCTAGGGGGACAGGATAACCAAGAGACCCAGTACTTC. Amino acid sequence: CASSIPRLGGQDNQETQYF.